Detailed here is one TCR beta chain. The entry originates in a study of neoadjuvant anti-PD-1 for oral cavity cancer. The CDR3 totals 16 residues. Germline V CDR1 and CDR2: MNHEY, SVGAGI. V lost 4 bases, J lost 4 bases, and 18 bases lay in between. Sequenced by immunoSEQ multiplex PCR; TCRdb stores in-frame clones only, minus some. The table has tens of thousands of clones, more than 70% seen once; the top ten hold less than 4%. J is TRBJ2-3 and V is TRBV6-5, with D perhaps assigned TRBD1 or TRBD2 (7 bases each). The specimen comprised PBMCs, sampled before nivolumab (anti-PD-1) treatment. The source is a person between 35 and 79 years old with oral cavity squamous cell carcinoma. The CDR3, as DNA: TGTGCCAGCAGTTCCCAGGGGGGGTGGATCGCAGATACGCAGTATTTT. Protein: CASSSQGGWIADTQYF.